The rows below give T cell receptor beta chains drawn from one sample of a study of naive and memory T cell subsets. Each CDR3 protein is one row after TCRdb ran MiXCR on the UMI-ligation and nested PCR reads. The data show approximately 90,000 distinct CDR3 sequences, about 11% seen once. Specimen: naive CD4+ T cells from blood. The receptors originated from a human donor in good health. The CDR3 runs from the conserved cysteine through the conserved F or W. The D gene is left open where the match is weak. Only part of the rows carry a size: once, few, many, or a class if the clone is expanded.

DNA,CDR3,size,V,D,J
TGTGCCAGTAGTACCCTACCAGGGGGGTCCTACGAGCAGTACTTC,CASSTLPGGSYEQYF,many,TRBV19,-,TRBJ2-7
TGTGCCAGCAGTTATCCCACCTACGAGCAGTACTTC,CASSYPTYEQYF,many,TRBV6-2/TRBV6-3,-,TRBJ2-7
TGTGCCAGCAGCCTTCAACAGGGGGCTGGCGGGGAGCTGTTTTTT,CASSLQQGAGGELFF,many,TRBV11-3,TRBD1,TRBJ2-2
TGCGCCCTTAAAGGTCAGGGCGATGAGCAGTTCTTC,CALKGQGDEQFF,many,TRBV23-1,-,TRBJ2-1
TGCAGTGCTAGAGATGGCCCGGGTGGAGAGACCCAGTACTTC,CSARDGPGGETQYF,few,TRBV20-1,-,TRBJ2-5
TGTGCCAGTAGTATAGTGAGGACCCAGGGCAATCAGCCCCAGCATTTT,CASSIVRTQGNQPQHF,-,TRBV19,-,TRBJ1-5
TGCGCCAGCAGCTTGGAAGGGCACTCTGGGGCCAACGTCCTGACTTTC,CASSLEGHSGANVLTF,few,TRBV5-1,-,TRBJ2-6
TGTGCCAGCAGCTTAGTACAAGGGGAAATTGGTGGCTACACCTTC,CASSLVQGEIGGYTF,many,TRBV7-2,-,TRBJ1-2
TGTGCCAGCAGTTTCGTGGGGAATAGCAATCAGCCCCAGCATTTT,CASSFVGNSNQPQHF,-,TRBV12-3/TRBV12-4,-,TRBJ1-5
TGTGCCAGCAAGGTTGGCGGGCTAACCCAAGAGACCCAGTACTTC,CASKVGGLTQETQYF,few,TRBV6-2/TRBV6-3,-,TRBJ2-5
TGCGCCAGCAGCCAAGAGGGCCGCAGCCGAGAGACCCAGTACTTC,CASSQEGRSRETQYF,-,TRBV4-3,-,TRBJ2-5
TGTGCCAGCCGAAATGCAGGCTACACCTTC,CASRNAGYTF,few,TRBV28,-,TRBJ1-2
TGCAGTGCTAGCGCACCCGACAGGCCCTCCGAGCAGTACTTC,CSASAPDRPSEQYF,many,TRBV20-1,-,TRBJ2-7
TGCAGCGCCGAAGATGAAAAACTGTTTTTT,CSAEDEKLFF,many,TRBV29-1,-,TRBJ1-4
TGCAGTGCTAGAGGACACCCGGGATTCAATGAGCAGTTCTTC,CSARGHPGFNEQFF,many,TRBV20-1,-,TRBJ2-1
TGTGCCAGTAGTAGCCCCGGACAGACCTACGAGCAGTACTTC,CASSSPGQTYEQYF,few,TRBV19,-,TRBJ2-7
TGTGCCAGCAGTTACGAGGGGGCTGCTAACTATGGCTACACCTTC,CASSYEGAANYGYTF,few,TRBV6-2/TRBV6-3,TRBD1,TRBJ1-2
TGTGCCAGCAGCCATGGACTGACCAGGGGGCCCCAGCATTTT,CASSHGLTRGPQHF,-,TRBV6-2/TRBV6-3,-,TRBJ1-5
TGCGCCAGCAGCTTGGACGGGGGCCTCTACGAGCAGTACTTC,CASSLDGGLYEQYF,many,TRBV5-1,-,TRBJ2-7
TGTGCCAGCAAGGAGAGGGATTCACCCCTCCACTTT,CASKERDSPLHF,-,TRBV6-5,-,TRBJ1-6
TGCGCCAGCAGCTTGGTGGGTTTCGGCACCGGGGAGCTGTTTTTT,CASSLVGFGTGELFF,-,TRBV5-1,-,TRBJ2-2
TGTGCCAGCAGTTATCTTAGATCGGATAAAGGGACCCAGTACTTC,CASSYLRSDKGTQYF,few,TRBV6-2/TRBV6-3,-,TRBJ2-5
TGTGCCAGCAGCTTGCCCCTCGGGACACCATCCTACGAGCAGTACTTC,CASSLPLGTPSYEQYF,few,TRBV7-2,-,TRBJ2-7
TGTGCCAGCATCACATATCCGACCCTGGGGGCTTTCTTT,CASITYPTLGAFF,few,TRBV12-3/TRBV12-4,-,TRBJ1-1
TGTGCCAGCAGCTTAGTCTCGGGACAGGGGGCTTACTCTGGAAACACCATATATTTT,CASSLVSGQGAYSGNTIYF,few,TRBV7-6,TRBD1,TRBJ1-3
TGTGCCAGCAGTGAATATGGACGCAATCAGCCCCAGCATTTT,CASSEYGRNQPQHF,-,TRBV25-1,-,TRBJ1-5
TGTGCCAGTAGTACCCCCCTGACCCCGACGGTCACAGATACGCAGTATTTT,CASSTPLTPTVTDTQYF,many,TRBV19,-,TRBJ2-3
TGTGCCAGCAGCTCCCCGAGGCAGATGAACACTGAAGCTTTCTTT,CASSSPRQMNTEAFF,-,TRBV7-9,-,TRBJ1-1
TGCGCCAGCAGCCAAGAGTTGCAGGGCGGAGGGATAAACTATGGCTACACCTTC,CASSQELQGGGINYGYTF,few,TRBV4-3,-,TRBJ1-2
TGTGCCAGCAGTTTATCGGACACAAATCTCTATAGCAATCAGCCCCAGCATTTT,CASSLSDTNLYSNQPQHF,-,TRBV12-3/TRBV12-4,-,TRBJ1-5
TGTGCCAGCACTATGGTTAGGACCGGGGAGCTGTTTTTT,CASTMVRTGELFF,-,TRBV12-3/TRBV12-4,-,TRBJ2-2
TGTGCCAGCAAGGGCAGGGGAGAGACCCAGTACTTC,CASKGRGETQYF,-,TRBV2,-,TRBJ2-5
TGTGCCAGCAGCCCACGGACAGGGACGAACTTC,CASSPRTGTNF,many,TRBV3-1,TRBD1,TRBJ2-7